This TCR beta chain was retrieved from a study of cytomegalovirus exposure and HLA in healthy donors. Overall study: Tens of millions of unique TCRs, all from HLA-typed donors, were included in an early release of the data.

Notes on this clone: What it binds is not known.

Researchers ran the PCR with 60 Vbeta and 13 Jbeta primers. Clones were sequenced by immunoSEQ multiplex PCR, and TCRdb holds only the in-frame ones, with some missing. The repertoire holds about 160,000 clones, with roughly four fifths as singletons. Germline V gene lookup returns CDR1 LGHNT and CDR2 FRNRAP. The V and J ends lost 6 bases and 0 bases, in that order; junction bases with no gene match: 2. The CDR3 sequence is 14 residues long. Study conclusions and caveats: TCR beta V- and J-gene trimming, according to a later analysis, was linked to a missense DCLRE1C variant.

Healthy donors of bone marrow made up the group. The gene calls are TRBV12-5 and TRBJ2-3; 8 bases are a match to TRBD2. Sequenced: PBMCs. The clonotype originates from a woman aged 40 to 55 in good health and CMV-seronegative. Here the CDR3 reads CASGASGSTDTQYF. The CDR3 region has the DNA TGTGCTAGTGGGGCTAGCGGGAGCACAGATACGCAGTATTTT.